The 24 T cell receptor beta chains below come from one sample, sequenced in a study of spatial heterogeneity in lung cancer. Study-wide results and caveats: Tumor mutation counts were tracked by expanded intratumoral alpha and beta TCR counts.

Time point specified: sample taken at primary tumor resection. Their specific antigens are unknown. From the 5' RACE reads, TCRdb called clonotypes with MiXCR, one entry per CDR3 protein. The table records over 5,500 distinct CDR3 sequences, roughly 16% of them present only once. Sequencing was performed on lung tumor tissue, taken at surgery. These receptors originate from a male donor with early-stage non-small cell lung cancer.

With respect to this clonotype: As an off-target read in a library built for alpha chains, this beta chain has a frequency of little significance. The rearrangement uses TRBV7-9 and TRBJ2-3; 7 bases agree with TRBD2. The CDR3 spans 15 residues. Germline V gives CDR1 SEHNR, CDR2 FQNEAQ (reference sequence). The junction had 10 bases not matched to a gene; V was cut back by 5 bases and J by 5 bases. Here the CDR3 reads CASSQSGNAIDTQYF. In DNA, the CDR3 is TGTGCCAGCAGCCAAAGCGGGAATGCGATAGATACGCAGTATTTT.

As to this clonotype: This beta chain is a stray sequence in a library constructed for alpha chains; its clone size is not meaningful. The chain uses TRBV6-6 and TRBJ1-2; D remains unclear. The germline V gene has CDR1 MNHNY and CDR2 SVGAGI (reference sequence). Trimming pared 4 bases from V and 6 bases from J, leaving 9 bases between. CDR3 length: 12 residues. This CDR3 is CASSLKGDGYTF. The CDR3 DNA reads TGTGCCAGCAGTTTAAAGGGTGATGGCTACACCTTC.

This clonotype is medium-sized. Being off target in a library aimed at alpha chains, this beta chain has a size of little meaning. The rearrangement uses TRBV28 and TRBJ1-2; 12 bases match TRBD1. Germline CDR1 reads MDHEN; CDR2 reads SYDVKM. V shed 4 bases and J 8 bases; nucleotides not matched to a gene: 5. The CDR3 has 14 amino acids. The CDR3 sequence is CASSSGQGARGYTF. CDR3 DNA: TGTGCCAGCAGTTCGGGACAGGGGGCACGCGGCTACACCTTC.

By share, this clonotype counts as medium-sized (0.01 to 0.1%). Little can be read into the size of this beta chain, an off-target read in a library designed for alpha chains. V is TRBV5-1 and J is TRBJ1-2, with a possible D match to TRBD1 (5 bases). Per the germline V gene, CDR1 is SGHRS and CDR2 is YFSETQ. This CDR3 comprises 17 residues. The germline V and J ends were trimmed by 4 bases and 4 bases, with 23 bases remaining between them. This chain's CDR3 is CASSLGSGGELLYGYTF. CDR3 DNA: TGCGCCAGCAGCCTGGGGTCTGGGGGTGAACTCCTCTATGGCTACACCTTC.

The table lists this clonotype with many counts. This beta chain is an off-target read within a library intended for alpha chains, so its frequency means little. The chain carries TRBV7-2 and TRBJ2-5; D possibly corresponds to TRBD2 (6 bases). V was clipped by 1 base and J by 1 base, with 13 bases between them. This CDR3 spans 16 amino acids. Germline V CDR1 and CDR2: SGHTA, FQGNSA. The CDR3 protein is CASSLESGGAQETQYF. The CDR3 DNA is TGTGCCAGCAGCTTAGAGTCAGGAGGGGCCCAAGAGACCCAGTACTTC.

About this clonotype: This beta chain slipped into a library made for alpha chains as a stray read, so its size is not meaningful. The gene calls are TRBV12-3 or TRBV12-4 and TRBJ2-2, with a possible D match to TRBD2 (5 bases). The V gene lost 0 bases and the J gene lost 6 bases, with 14 bases spanning the gap. The CDR3 has 16 amino acids. The CDR3 nucleotides read TGTGCCAGCAGTTTAGCGGTAGATGAGGGTTCCGGGGAGCTGTTTTTT. Its protein product is CASSLAVDEGSGELFF.

This clonotype is large (0.1 to 1%) in the sample. This beta chain is a stray sequence in a library constructed for alpha chains; its clone size is not meaningful. The J gene is TRBJ1-5, the V gene TRBV9; TRBD1 matches at 8 bases. The J segment lost 4 bases and the V segment lost 3 bases, leaving 3 bases of the junction unmatched. The CDR3 spans 14 residues. Germline CDR1 and CDR2: SGDLS and YYNGEE. The CDR3 DNA reads as TGTGCCAGCAGCGCAGGGGGCAGGAATCAGCCCCAGCATTTT. It encodes CASSAGGRNQPQHF.

This clonotype qualifies as medium-sized. This beta chain is a stray sequence in a library constructed for alpha chains; its clone size is not meaningful. The rearrangement links TRBV4-2 to TRBJ2-7; 9 nucleotides agree with TRBD2. The J segment lost 6 bases and the V segment lost 0 bases, leaving 12 bases of the junction unmatched. Germline CDR1 LGHNA, CDR2 YNFKEQ. The CDR3 length is 17 residues. DNA of the CDR3: TGTGCCAGCAGCCAAGATTCAGCGGGGGGCGGAGGCGTCGAGCAGTACTTC. It yields the protein CASSQDSAGGGGVEQYF.

This clonotype is classed as medium-sized. This beta chain is a stray sequence in a library constructed for alpha chains; its clone size is not meaningful. This CDR3 is CASSYKDRVEKLFF. The CDR3 region has the DNA TGTGCCAGCAGTTATAAGGACAGGGTAGAAAAACTGTTTTTT. The chain employs TRBV6-6 and TRBJ1-4, with 8 positions matching TRBD1. The germline gives CDR1 MNHNY, CDR2 SVGAGI (reference sequence). V was pared by 3 bases and J by 8 bases, with 5 bases of the junction left unmatched. This CDR3 contains 14 residues.

Worth noting for this clonotype: In a library made to pick up alpha chains, this beta chain is a stray read with a size that means little. This sequence joins TRBV29-1 and TRBJ2-3; D might be TRBD1 (5 bases). From germline, CDR1 is SQVTM and CDR2 ANQGSEA. The CDR3 runs to 12 residues. V gave up 0 bases and J gave up 5 bases, with 6 bases separating them. CDR3 amino acids: CSVEDRVDTQYF. DNA for the CDR3: TGCAGCGTTGAAGACAGGGTAGATACGCAGTATTTT.

This clonotype is categorized as medium-sized. A library made for alpha chains picked up this beta chain off target, so its size means little. The chain recombines TRBV12-3 or TRBV12-4 with TRBJ1-4; D not certain. V lost 5 bases, J lost 9 bases, and 16 bases lay in between. The CDR3 has 14 residues. The CDR3 coding sequence is TGTGCCAGCAGTCGGACGGCTGGGAGGAAAAAACTGTTTTTT. Translating gives CASSRTAGRKKLFF.

This clonotype is categorized as medium-sized (0.01 to 0.1%). This beta chain was picked up by a library intended for alpha chains and is off target, so its count carries little meaning. The V call is TRBV28, the J call TRBJ2-7; possibly TRBD1 for D (5 bases). This CDR3 spans 15 amino acids. The germline V and J ends were trimmed by 2 bases and 7 bases, with 18 bases remaining between them. Looked up from germline, CDR1 is MDHEN and CDR2 is SYDVKM. The CDR3 coding sequence is TGTGCCAGCAGTTTAGGCGTATGGGGCTCGAAAGAGCAGTACTTC. Its protein product is CASSLGVWGSKEQYF. Looking up the rest from reference TRBV28 and TRBJ2-7 gives the full variable domain: DVKVTQSSRYLVKRTGEKVFLECVQDMDHENMFWYRQDPGLGLRLIYFSYDVKMKEKGDIPEGYSVSREKKERFSLILESASTNQTSMYLCASSLGVWGSKEQYFGPGTRLTVT.

This clonotype is medium-sized by share. This beta chain is off target for a library built for alpha chains, so its abundance means little. The gene calls are TRBV6-4 and TRBJ2-1, with TRBD1 identical over 11 bases. Germline CDR1 and CDR2: MRHNA and SNTAGT. This CDR3 comprises 16 residues. Trimming took 5 bases from V and 8 from J; bases not matched to a gene: 11. DNA of the CDR3: TGTGCCAGCAGTCCGACGCGGGACAGGGGGGCCCATGAGCAGTTCTTC. Translating gives CASSPTRDRGAHEQFF.

Comment on this clonotype: One junction end disagrees with the germline gene, perhaps due to a read error. This beta chain is off target for a library built for alpha chains, so its abundance means little. This chain connects TRBV28 to TRBJ2-3; 10 nucleotides align to TRBD1. CDR1 is MDHEN and CDR2 is SYDVKM in the germline V gene. This CDR3 has 16 residues. CDR3 region: CAGSLPGQGITDTQYF. CDR3 nucleotide sequence: TGTGCCGGCAGTCTACCGGGACAGGGGATCACAGATACGCAGTATTTT. The variable domain in full, completed from reference TRBV28 and TRBJ2-3, reads DVKVTQSSRYLVKRTGEKVFLECVQDMDHENMFWYRQDPGLGLRLIYFSYDVKMKEKGDIPEGYSVSREKKERFSLILESASTNQTSMYLCAGSLPGQGITDTQYFGPGTRLTVL.

As to this clonotype: The library was built for alpha chains, so this beta chain is an off-target read and its size means little. The chain is built from TRBV20-1 and TRBJ2-1; TRBD2 is a possible D gene (5 bases). CDR3 length: 12 amino acids. Trimming took 1 base from V and 9 from J, leaving 10 bases between them. Germline assignment: CDR1 DFQATT and CDR2 SNEGSKA (reference sequence). In DNA, the CDR3 is TGCAGTGCTAGAGGTCCCAGCGGTGAGCAGTTCTTC. This translates into CSARGPSGEQFF.

At least ten counts were recorded for this clonotype. This beta chain lies outside the target of a library built for alpha chains; its clone size means little. The CDR3 region has the DNA TGCAGTGCTAGATCCGGTAGCGGGGGTTATAACTTTAACAATGAGCAGTTCTTC. Translating it yields CSARSGSGGYNFNNEQFF. The genes are TRBV20-1 and TRBJ2-1, with 9 positions matching TRBD2. J gave up 5 bases and V 2 bases, and 16 bases lay outside the gene matches. This CDR3 comprises 18 residues. In germline, CDR1 is DFQATT, CDR2 SNEGSKA (reference sequence).

This clonotype was recorded many times. As an off-target read in a library built for alpha chains, this beta chain has a frequency of little significance. The genes are TRBV9 and TRBJ2-7; no firm D call. Germline V gene data show CDR1 as SGDLS and CDR2 as YYNGEE. The CDR3 has 13 amino acids. Between the trimmed V and J ends, which lost 0 bases and 4 bases, there was a span of 8 bases. DNA of the CDR3: TGTGCCAGCAGCGTAGGGGTAGGATACGAGCAGTACTTC. Its translation: CASSVGVGYEQYF.

By share, this clonotype ranks as medium-sized. This beta chain is an off-target read within a library intended for alpha chains, so its frequency means little. This chain joins TRBV9 and TRBJ2-1, with TRBD2 identical over 11 bases. The CDR3 runs to 15 residues. The J segment lost 2 bases and the V segment lost 4 bases, leaving 2 bases of the junction unmatched. The germline V gene encodes CDR1 SGDLS and CDR2 YYNGEE. CDR3: CASSYSGGAYNEQFF. CDR3 bases: TGTGCCAGCAGCTATAGCGGGGGGGCCTACAATGAGCAGTTCTTC.

This clonotype is judged medium-sized. As an off-target read in a library built for alpha chains, this beta chain has a frequency of little significance. The chain combines TRBV30 with TRBJ1-6; D is undetermined. CDR3 size: 13 residues. Trimming removed 1 base at V and 8 bases at J, with 9 bases between. Looked up from germline, CDR1 is GTSNPN and CDR2 is SVGIG (reference sequence). The DNA of the CDR3 is TGTGCCTGGAGTGGGGTTAGGGATTCACCCCTCCACTTT. Its protein product is CAWSGVRDSPLHF.

Judged by abundance, this clonotype is medium-sized. This beta chain is an off-target read within a library intended for alpha chains, so its frequency means little. V and J are TRBV30 and TRBJ2-5; D gene ambiguous. The V end lost 1 base, the J end lost 2 bases, and 5 bases lay between the germline ends. The CDR3 totals 12 residues. Germline assignment: CDR1 GTSNPN and CDR2 SVGIG (reference sequence). CDR3 protein: CAWSGPQETQYF. The CDR3 coding sequence is TGTGCCTGGAGTGGGCCACAAGAGACCCAGTACTTC.

Points on this clonotype: This beta chain was picked up by a library intended for alpha chains and is off target, so its count carries little meaning. This CDR3 is CASSLPSLGYTF. CDR3 DNA: TGTGCCAGCAGTTTGCCAAGCCTGGGCTACACCTTC. The chain combines TRBV12-3 or TRBV12-4 with TRBJ1-2; D unclear. Trimming took off 3 bases at V and 8 bases at J, with 10 bases between the two ends. The CDR3 spans 12 residues.

This clonotype has a count of ten or more. Because this beta chain is a stray read in a library intended to capture alpha chains, its abundance should not be given much weight. The rearrangement uses TRBV6-6 and TRBJ2-7, with D possibly being TRBD1 (6 bases). V was cut by 5 bases and J by 0 bases, with 14 bases left in between. Germline V gene lookup returns CDR1 MNHNY and CDR2 SVGAGI (reference sequence). This CDR3 is built from 15 residues. The CDR3 region has the DNA TGTGCCAGCAGTCAACAGGGTGGGAGCTCCTACGAGCAGTACTTC. Amino acids: CASSQQGGSSYEQYF.

This clonotype is classed as medium-sized. This beta chain is a stray sequence in a library constructed for alpha chains; its clone size is not meaningful. The chain couples TRBV5-6 to TRBJ2-7; 10 positions match TRBD2. With V trimmed by 4 bases and J by 5 bases, 3 bases remained unmatched. This CDR3 is built from 13 residues. Germline CDR1 is SGHDT and CDR2 is YYEEEE. The CDR3 DNA sequence: TGTGCCAGCAGCCGGACTAGCGGCCACGAGCAGTACTTC. Protein sequence: CASSRTSGHEQYF.

This clonotype has a handful of counts. Being off target in a library aimed at alpha chains, this beta chain has a size of little meaning. The rearrangement joins TRBV3-1 to TRBJ2-3; 9 bases agree with TRBD2. Germline trimming cut 3 bases from V and 3 bases from J; bases unmatched to any gene: 4. Per the germline V gene, CDR1 is LGHDT and CDR2 is YNNKEL (reference sequence). The CDR3 runs to 15 residues. The chain's CDR3 is CASSQLTSGTDTQYF. CDR3 in DNA: TGTGCCAGCAGCCAGTTGACTAGCGGTACAGATACGCAGTATTTT.